This T cell receptor beta chain was recorded in a study of T-cell reconstitution after alpha-beta-depleted transplantation in children. Notes on the study in general: For some patients, TCRbeta diversity was high at day 60 because of recipient T cells and thymic progenitors that survived. Diversity and T-cell counts at one year after transplant derived mostly from new T cells. Several hundred rapidly expanded clones from non-depleted graft cells reportedly supplied alpha-beta T cells about two months post-transplant.

V was trimmed by 5 bases and J by 1 base, leaving 8 bases between them. The CDR3 is made up of 13 amino acids. The germline V gene encodes CDR1 SEHNR and CDR2 FQNEAQ (reference sequence). The TCRbeta library was prepared with unique molecular identifiers. TCRdb analysed the PCR reads with MiXCR anew, one entry per CDR3 protein. The sample yields around 800,000 distinct CDR3 sequences, roughly 15% seen once. About this clonotype itself: The target antigen is unknown.

The genes are TRBV7-9 and TRBJ1-1, with no clear D. This sequence was found in a male patient younger than 18 who had a stem cell transplant for acute lymphoblastic leukemia, so the T cells may come from the graft donor. Specimen: PBMCs, mostly from graft donor cells, collected 360 days after TCRalphabeta/CD19-depleted stem cell transplant. The DNA for the CDR3 is TGTGCCAGCAGCAGACACCCGAACACTGAAGCTTTCTTT. Protein sequence: CASSRHPNTEAFF.